Below, one T cell receptor (beta chain) is given with its context. V gave up 0 bases and J gave up 2 bases; unmatched junction bases: 3. Germline loops: CDR1 LGHNA, CDR2 YNFKEQ. The length of the CDR3 is 15 residues. The method was immunoSEQ multiplex PCR; TCRdb's version includes in-frame clones alone and lacks a portion of them. The sample has around 58,000 clones, about 87% seen once. This record belongs to a study of technical replicates of blood from several donors. This chain connects TRBV4-2 to TRBJ1-2; TRBD1 matches 7 bases. The sequence came from a human donor in good health. Some clones in this sample may be carry-over from other donors' samples. Sequencing was carried out using PBMCs. Written as DNA, the CDR3 is TGTGCCAGCAGCCAAGAAGGCAGGGGGAACTATGGCTACACCTTC. Translated, it gives CASSQEGRGNYGYTF.